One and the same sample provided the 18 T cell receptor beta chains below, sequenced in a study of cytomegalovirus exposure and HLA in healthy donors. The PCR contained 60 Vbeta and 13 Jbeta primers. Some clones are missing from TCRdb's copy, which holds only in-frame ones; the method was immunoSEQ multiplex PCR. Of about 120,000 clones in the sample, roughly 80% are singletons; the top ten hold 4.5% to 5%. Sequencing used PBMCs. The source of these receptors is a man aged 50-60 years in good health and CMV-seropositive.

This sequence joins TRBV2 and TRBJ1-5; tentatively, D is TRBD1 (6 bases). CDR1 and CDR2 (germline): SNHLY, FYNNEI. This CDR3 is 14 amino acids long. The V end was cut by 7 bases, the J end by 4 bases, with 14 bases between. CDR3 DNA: TGTGCCAGCATTCCGGACAGTCCTAATCAGCCCCAGCATTTT. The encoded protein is CASIPDSPNQPQHF.

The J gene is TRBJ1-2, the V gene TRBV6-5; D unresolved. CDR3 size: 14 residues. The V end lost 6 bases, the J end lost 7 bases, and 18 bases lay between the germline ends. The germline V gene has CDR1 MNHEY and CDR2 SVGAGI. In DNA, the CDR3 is TGTGCCAGCAGGCCCCCAACCGAGGGAGGTGGCTACACCTTC. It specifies CASRPPTEGGGYTF.

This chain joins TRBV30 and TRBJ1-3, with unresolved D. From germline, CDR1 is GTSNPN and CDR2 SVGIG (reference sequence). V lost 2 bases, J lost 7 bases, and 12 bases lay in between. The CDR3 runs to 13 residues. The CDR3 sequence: CAWSWADRNTIYF. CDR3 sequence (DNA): TGTGCCTGGAGTTGGGCAGATCGGAACACCATATATTTT.

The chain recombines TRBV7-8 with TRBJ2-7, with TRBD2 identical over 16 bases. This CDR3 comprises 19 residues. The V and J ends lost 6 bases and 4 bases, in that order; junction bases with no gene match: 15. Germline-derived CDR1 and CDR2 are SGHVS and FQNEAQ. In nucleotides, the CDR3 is TGTGCCAGCAGTTCCGGGACACTAGGGACTAGCGGGAGGGGGTACGAGCAGTACTTC. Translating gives CASSSGTLGTSGRGYEQYF.

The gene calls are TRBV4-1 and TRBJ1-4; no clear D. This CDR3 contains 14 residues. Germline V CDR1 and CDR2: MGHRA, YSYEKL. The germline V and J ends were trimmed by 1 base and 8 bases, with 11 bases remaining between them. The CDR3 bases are TGCGCCAGCAGCCAAGTCAGTAACAGCGAAAAACTGTTTTTT. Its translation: CASSQVSNSEKLFF.

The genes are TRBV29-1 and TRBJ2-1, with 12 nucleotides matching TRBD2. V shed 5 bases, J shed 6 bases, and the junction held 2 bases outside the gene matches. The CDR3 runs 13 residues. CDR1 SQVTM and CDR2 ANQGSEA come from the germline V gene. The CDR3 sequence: CSVSSGRANEQFF. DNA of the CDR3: TGCAGCGTTTCTAGCGGGAGGGCCAATGAGCAGTTCTTC.

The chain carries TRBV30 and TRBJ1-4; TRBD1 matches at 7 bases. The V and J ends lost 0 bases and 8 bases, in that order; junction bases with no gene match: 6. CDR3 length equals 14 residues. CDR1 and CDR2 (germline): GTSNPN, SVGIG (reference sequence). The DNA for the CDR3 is TGTGCCTGGAGTGTACAAGGGGGCCGAGAAAAACTGTTTTTT. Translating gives CAWSVQGGREKLFF.

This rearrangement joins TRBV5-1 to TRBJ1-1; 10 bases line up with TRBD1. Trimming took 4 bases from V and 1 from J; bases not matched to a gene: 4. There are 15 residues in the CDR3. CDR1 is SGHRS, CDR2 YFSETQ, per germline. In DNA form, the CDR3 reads TGCGCCAGCAGCCAGGGGACAGGGGCGAACACTGAAGCTTTCTTT. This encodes CASSQGTGANTEAFF.

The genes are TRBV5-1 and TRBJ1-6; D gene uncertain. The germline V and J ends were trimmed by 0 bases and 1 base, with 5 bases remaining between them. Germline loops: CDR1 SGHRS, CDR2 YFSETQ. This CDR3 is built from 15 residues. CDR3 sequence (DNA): TGCGCCAGCAGCTTGGCGGGATCCTATAATTCACCCCTCCACTTT. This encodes CASSLAGSYNSPLHF.

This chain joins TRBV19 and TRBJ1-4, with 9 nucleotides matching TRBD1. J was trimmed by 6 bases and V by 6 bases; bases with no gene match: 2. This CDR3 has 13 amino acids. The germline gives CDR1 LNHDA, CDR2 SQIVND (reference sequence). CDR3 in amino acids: CASSTGGYEKLFF. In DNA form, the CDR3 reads TGTGCCAGTAGCACAGGGGGCTATGAAAAACTGTTTTTT.

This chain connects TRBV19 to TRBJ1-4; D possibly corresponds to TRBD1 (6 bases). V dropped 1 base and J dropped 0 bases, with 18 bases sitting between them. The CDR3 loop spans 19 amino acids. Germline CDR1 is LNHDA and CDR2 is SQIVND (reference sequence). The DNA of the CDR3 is TGTGCCAGTAGTATAGGGGAGGGACAAGAGTATGCAACTAATGAAAAACTGTTTTTT. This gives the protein CASSIGEGQEYATNEKLFF.

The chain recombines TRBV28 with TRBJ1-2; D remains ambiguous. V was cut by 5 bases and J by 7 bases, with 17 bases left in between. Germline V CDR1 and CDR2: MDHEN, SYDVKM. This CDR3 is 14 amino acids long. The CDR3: CASSPPRSGTGYTF. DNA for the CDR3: TGTGCCAGCAGTCCGCCAAGGTCGGGTACTGGCTACACCTTC.

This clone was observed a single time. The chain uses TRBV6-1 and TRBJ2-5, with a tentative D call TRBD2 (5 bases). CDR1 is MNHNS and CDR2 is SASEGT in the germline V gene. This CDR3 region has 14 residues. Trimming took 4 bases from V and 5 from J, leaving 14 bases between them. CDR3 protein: CASSAEEWRETQYF. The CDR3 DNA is TGTGCCAGCAGTGCGGAGGAATGGAGGGAGACCCAGTACTTC.

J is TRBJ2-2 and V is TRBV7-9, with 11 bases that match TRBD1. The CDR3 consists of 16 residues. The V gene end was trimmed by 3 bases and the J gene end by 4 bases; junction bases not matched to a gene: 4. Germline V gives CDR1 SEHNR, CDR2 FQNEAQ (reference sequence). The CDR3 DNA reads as TGTGCCAGCAGCTTCCCCGGGACAGGGGGCACCGGGGAGCTGTTTTTT. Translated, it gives CASSFPGTGGTGELFF.

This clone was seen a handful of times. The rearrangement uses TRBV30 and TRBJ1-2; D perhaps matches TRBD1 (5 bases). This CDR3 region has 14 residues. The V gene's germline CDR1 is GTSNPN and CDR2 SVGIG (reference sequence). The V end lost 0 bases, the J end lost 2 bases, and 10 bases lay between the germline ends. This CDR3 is CAWSVLGANYGYTF. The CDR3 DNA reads TGTGCCTGGAGTGTGTTAGGGGCGAACTATGGCTACACCTTC.

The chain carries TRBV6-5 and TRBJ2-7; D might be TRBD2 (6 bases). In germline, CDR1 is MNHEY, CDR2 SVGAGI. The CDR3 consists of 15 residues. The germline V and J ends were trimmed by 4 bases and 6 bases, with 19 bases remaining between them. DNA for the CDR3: TGTGCCAGCAGTTTACGGGACGGGGGTCTTCCCGAGCAGTACTTC. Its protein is CASSLRDGGLPEQYF.

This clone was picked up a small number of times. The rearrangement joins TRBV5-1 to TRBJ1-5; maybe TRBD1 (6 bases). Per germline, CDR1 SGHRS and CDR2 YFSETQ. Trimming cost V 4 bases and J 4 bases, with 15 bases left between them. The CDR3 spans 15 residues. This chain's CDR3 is CASSVDGQRNQPQHF. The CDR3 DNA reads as TGCGCCAGCAGCGTAGATGGACAGCGGAATCAGCCCCAGCATTTT.

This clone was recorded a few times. CDR3 sequence: CASSQDHGGNTEAFF. The CDR3 nucleotides are TGCGCCAGCAGCCAAGATCACGGAGGGAATACTGAAGCTTTCTTT. This chain links TRBV4-3 with TRBJ1-1; D call uncertain. V lost 0 bases to trimming and J lost 5 bases, with 13 bases between them. Germline lookup yields CDR1 LGHNA and CDR2 YSLEER. This CDR3 is 15 amino acids long.